The rows below give T cell receptor beta chains drawn from one sample of a study of OX40 agonist ivuxolimab in advanced cancers. The method was immunoSEQ multiplex PCR; TCRdb's version includes in-frame clones alone and lacks a portion of them. Here the sample spans tens of thousands of clones, roughly 80% being singletons. The material sequenced was CD4+ or CD8+ T cells sorted from blood, taken in a trial of the OX40 agonist ivuxolimab. These receptors came from an adult with an advanced solid tumor such as melanoma, head and neck, liver or kidney cancer. CDR3s include the opening cysteine and the closing phenylalanine or tryptophan. A D gene is named only where the DNA matches it firmly. Clone size, where shown, is once, few, many, or a class for clones that have expanded.

abundance: -
v_gene: TRBV29-1
j_gene: TRBJ1-2
d_gene: -
CDR3nt: TGCAGCGTTGAAGATCAAGGGGATGGCTACACCTTC
CDR3aa: CSVEDQGDGYTF

abundance: -
v_gene: TRBV5-1
j_gene: TRBJ2-4
d_gene: -
CDR3nt: TGCGCCAGCAGCTTGGTGGACTCCAAAAACATTCAGTACTTC
CDR3aa: CASSLVDSKNIQYF

abundance: -
v_gene: TRBV30
j_gene: TRBJ1-3
d_gene: -
CDR3nt: TGTGCCTGGAGTGCGTGGCAGTCTGGAAACACCATATATTTT
CDR3aa: CAWSAWQSGNTIYF

abundance: once
v_gene: TRBV5-1
j_gene: TRBJ1-4
d_gene: -
CDR3nt: TGCGCCAACAGCTTGGCGGGATCTCTTAATGAAAAACTGTTTTTT
CDR3aa: CANSLAGSLNEKLFF

abundance: -
v_gene: TRBV5-6
j_gene: TRBJ2-3
d_gene: -
CDR3nt: TGTGCCAGCAGCCTGACAGTAGATACGCAGTATTTT
CDR3aa: CASSLTVDTQYF

abundance: -
v_gene: TRBV18
j_gene: TRBJ2-3
d_gene: -
CDR3nt: TGTGCCAGCTCACCTGAGTCAGATACGCAGTATTTT
CDR3aa: CASSPESDTQYF

abundance: -
v_gene: TRBV9
j_gene: TRBJ2-2
d_gene: -
CDR3nt: TGTGCCAGCAGCGTAGACGGATTGAACACCGGGGAGCTGTTTTTT
CDR3aa: CASSVDGLNTGELFF

abundance: -
v_gene: TRBV10-3
j_gene: TRBJ2-3
d_gene: TRBD2
CDR3nt: TGTGCCATCAGCTCCGGGACTAGGGCAGATACGCAGTATTTT
CDR3aa: CAISSGTRADTQYF

abundance: once
v_gene: TRBV11-2
j_gene: TRBJ2-1
d_gene: -
CDR3nt: TGTGCCAGCAGCAGCAATAGAATAAATGAGCAGTTCTTC
CDR3aa: CASSSNRINEQFF

abundance: -
v_gene: TRBV7-2
j_gene: TRBJ2-1
d_gene: TRBD2
CDR3nt: TGTGCCAGCAGTGCAGGGGCAACTAGCGGGAGGGGGGACCTCGAGCAGTTCTTC
CDR3aa: CASSAGATSGRGDLEQFF

abundance: -
v_gene: TRBV7-3
j_gene: TRBJ2-3
d_gene: -
CDR3nt: TGTGCCAGCAGCCGGGCTGCAGATACGCAGTATTTT
CDR3aa: CASSRAADTQYF

abundance: -
v_gene: TRBV5-1
j_gene: TRBJ2-2
d_gene: -
CDR3nt: TGCGCCAGCAGCGTAGGACATAACGCGAACACCGGGGAGCTGTTTTTT
CDR3aa: CASSVGHNANTGELFF

abundance: once
v_gene: TRBV18
j_gene: TRBJ1-1
d_gene: -
CDR3nt: TGTGCCAGCTCACCTCCAGGAGAGAACACTGAAGCTTTCTTT
CDR3aa: CASSPPGENTEAFF

abundance: -
v_gene: TRBV5-1
j_gene: TRBJ1-1
d_gene: -
CDR3nt: TGCGCCAGCAGCGTCGGGACGGATGCTGAAGCTTTCTTT
CDR3aa: CASSVGTDAEAFF

abundance: once
v_gene: TRBV4-2
j_gene: TRBJ1-1
d_gene: -
CDR3nt: TGTGCCAGCAGCCAAGATCAGGGAACTCCAGGGGACGGCACTGAAGCTTTCTTT
CDR3aa: CASSQDQGTPGDGTEAFF

abundance: -
v_gene: TRBV20-1
j_gene: TRBJ1-2
d_gene: -
CDR3nt: TGCAGTGCTAGCAGGAACTATGGCTACACCTTC
CDR3aa: CSASRNYGYTF

abundance: -
v_gene: TRBV11-3
j_gene: TRBJ1-1
d_gene: -
CDR3nt: TGTGCCAGCAGCTTCAGGGGCTGGGGGAACACTGAAGCTTTCTTT
CDR3aa: CASSFRGWGNTEAFF

abundance: few
v_gene: TRBV7-3
j_gene: TRBJ2-6
d_gene: -
CDR3nt: TGTGCCAGCAGTCCCCGCGGGGCCAACGTCCTGACTTTC
CDR3aa: CASSPRGANVLTF

abundance: -
v_gene: TRBV7-9
j_gene: TRBJ1-2
d_gene: TRBD1
CDR3nt: TGTGCCGGACCCCTGGGACAGAACTATGGCTACACCTTC
CDR3aa: CAGPLGQNYGYTF

abundance: -
v_gene: TRBV7-2
j_gene: TRBJ1-2
d_gene: TRBD1
CDR3nt: TGTGCCAGCAGCCCGGGACAGGCCTATGGCTACACCTTC
CDR3aa: CASSPGQAYGYTF

abundance: -
v_gene: TRBV5-1
j_gene: TRBJ2-3
d_gene: -
CDR3nt: TGCGCCAGCAGCTCTGGGGGTTACACAGATACGCAGTATTTT
CDR3aa: CASSSGGYTDTQYF

abundance: -
v_gene: TRBV30
j_gene: TRBJ1-4
d_gene: TRBD1
CDR3nt: TGTGCCTGGACCAGGGACAGAACTAATGAAAAACTGTTTTTT
CDR3aa: CAWTRDRTNEKLFF

abundance: -
v_gene: TRBV6-4
j_gene: TRBJ1-1
d_gene: TRBD1
CDR3nt: TGTGCCAGCAGTGACCGACAGGGTAAAGCTTTCTTT
CDR3aa: CASSDRQGKAFF

abundance: -
v_gene: TRBV5-1
j_gene: TRBJ2-1
d_gene: TRBD2
CDR3nt: TGCGCCAGCAGCTTGGATGGCGGGAGGGCCTACAATGAGCAGTTCTTC
CDR3aa: CASSLDGGRAYNEQFF

abundance: -
v_gene: TRBV5-4
j_gene: TRBJ1-2
d_gene: TRBD1
CDR3nt: TGTGCCAGCAGCTGGGCCCAGGGGGCGGGGGGCTACACCTTC
CDR3aa: CASSWAQGAGGYTF

abundance: few
v_gene: TRBV29-1
j_gene: TRBJ2-3
d_gene: TRBD2
CDR3nt: TGCAGCGGATCTCGGAGTAGCGGGACAGATACGCAGTATTTT
CDR3aa: CSGSRSSGTDTQYF

abundance: -
v_gene: TRBV27
j_gene: TRBJ1-3
d_gene: -
CDR3nt: TGTGCCAGCAGAGTAAGCTCTGGAAACACCATATATTTT
CDR3aa: CASRVSSGNTIYF

abundance: -
v_gene: TRBV2
j_gene: TRBJ1-6
d_gene: -
CDR3nt: TGTGCCAGCACCCTGGATAGCTCCTATAATTCACCCCTCCACTTT
CDR3aa: CASTLDSSYNSPLHF

abundance: -
v_gene: TRBV15
j_gene: TRBJ1-1
d_gene: -
CDR3nt: TGCGCCACCAGCATTCTGGACAGTCACACTGAAGCTTTCTTT
CDR3aa: CATSILDSHTEAFF

abundance: -
v_gene: TRBV7-2
j_gene: TRBJ1-2
d_gene: TRBD1
CDR3nt: TGTGCCAGCAGCTTAGGGCTAGGGACAGTCTTCTATGGCTGCACCTTC
CDR3aa: CASSLGLGTVFYGCTF

abundance: -
v_gene: TRBV21-1
j_gene: TRBJ2-2
d_gene: -
CDR3nt: TGTGCCAGCAGCTTCAGACAGGGGAGCAACACCGGGGAGCTGTTTTTT
CDR3aa: CASSFRQGSNTGELFF

abundance: -
v_gene: TRBV14
j_gene: TRBJ2-5
d_gene: TRBD1
CDR3nt: TGTGCCAGCAGCGATAGGGGGCTATGGAAGACCCAGTACTTC
CDR3aa: CASSDRGLWKTQYF

abundance: few
v_gene: TRBV5-4
j_gene: TRBJ1-5
d_gene: -
CDR3nt: TGTGCCAGCAGCTTGGCCGGCGGCCAGCCCCAGCATTTT
CDR3aa: CASSLAGGQPQHF

abundance: -
v_gene: TRBV27
j_gene: TRBJ1-6
d_gene: -
CDR3nt: TGTGCCAGCAGTGCCATTGGGACGAGTGGTTCACCCCTCCACTTT
CDR3aa: CASSAIGTSGSPLHF

abundance: few
v_gene: TRBV6-6
j_gene: TRBJ1-5
d_gene: TRBD1
CDR3nt: TGTGCCAGCAGTCCGACAGGGGTGACCAATCAGCCCCAGCATTTT
CDR3aa: CASSPTGVTNQPQHF

abundance: once
v_gene: TRBV29-1
j_gene: TRBJ1-1
d_gene: -
CDR3nt: TGCAGCGTTCGGGACATTGGAACTGAAGCTTTCTTT
CDR3aa: CSVRDIGTEAFF

abundance: -
v_gene: TRBV5-1
j_gene: TRBJ2-3
d_gene: TRBD1
CDR3nt: TGCGCCAGCAGCCCACGGTTACCGGGACAGGGCACAGATACGCAGTATTTT
CDR3aa: CASSPRLPGQGTDTQYF

abundance: -
v_gene: TRBV7-9
j_gene: TRBJ2-7
d_gene: -
CDR3nt: TGTGCCAGCAAAACCGACCAGCTCTCCTACGAGCAGTACTTC
CDR3aa: CASKTDQLSYEQYF

abundance: once
v_gene: TRBV7-2
j_gene: TRBJ2-3
d_gene: -
CDR3nt: TGTGCCAGCAGCTCGTTACTAGATACGCAGTATTTT
CDR3aa: CASSSLLDTQYF

abundance: -
v_gene: TRBV27
j_gene: TRBJ2-7
d_gene: TRBD2
CDR3nt: TGTGCCAGCCGAGAAGCGGGACTAGCCACCTACGAGCAGTACTTC
CDR3aa: CASREAGLATYEQYF

abundance: -
v_gene: TRBV18
j_gene: TRBJ2-5
d_gene: -
CDR3nt: TGTGCCAGCTCATCGACAAGTGAAGGGCAAGAGACCCAGTACTTC
CDR3aa: CASSSTSEGQETQYF

abundance: -
v_gene: TRBV7-3
j_gene: TRBJ2-6
d_gene: -
CDR3nt: TGTGCCAGCAGCTTATACTCTGGGGCCAACGTCCTGACTTTC
CDR3aa: CASSLYSGANVLTF

abundance: -
v_gene: TRBV4-2
j_gene: TRBJ1-5
d_gene: -
CDR3nt: TGTGCCAGCAGCCAATCTCCAGGAACGGGTCAGCCCCAGCATTTT
CDR3aa: CASSQSPGTGQPQHF

abundance: -
v_gene: TRBV9
j_gene: TRBJ2-1
d_gene: -
CDR3nt: TGTGCCAGCAGCGTAGAGGGGGGAAGGGGAGCGGGCTCCTACAATGAGCAGTTCTTC
CDR3aa: CASSVEGGRGAGSYNEQFF

abundance: -
v_gene: TRBV10-3
j_gene: TRBJ2-1
d_gene: TRBD1
CDR3nt: TGTGCCATAGCGGGACAGGGGGCCAATGAGCAGTTCTTC
CDR3aa: CAIAGQGANEQFF

abundance: -
v_gene: TRBV19
j_gene: TRBJ1-1
d_gene: -
CDR3nt: TGTGCCAGTAGTATCCGGGAGAACACTGAAGCTTTCTTT
CDR3aa: CASSIRENTEAFF

abundance: few
v_gene: TRBV6-6
j_gene: TRBJ1-2
d_gene: TRBD1
CDR3nt: TGTGCCAGCAGGGGACAGAACTATGGCTACACCTTC
CDR3aa: CASRGQNYGYTF

abundance: -
v_gene: TRBV9
j_gene: TRBJ2-7
d_gene: -
CDR3nt: TGTGCCAGCAGCGTAGGAGATGGCCGATACTACGAGCAGTACTTC
CDR3aa: CASSVGDGRYYEQYF

abundance: -
v_gene: TRBV2
j_gene: TRBJ2-3
d_gene: -
CDR3nt: TGTGCCAGCACCCCCTCGGGCCAGGGGGGAGATACGCAGTATTTT
CDR3aa: CASTPSGQGGDTQYF

abundance: few
v_gene: TRBV6-1
j_gene: TRBJ1-2
d_gene: TRBD1
CDR3nt: TGTGCCAGCAGTGGGACAGGCTACTATGGCTACACCTTC
CDR3aa: CASSGTGYYGYTF

abundance: once
v_gene: TRBV19
j_gene: TRBJ2-1
d_gene: -
CDR3nt: TGTGCCAGTAGTACGACTTGGGGCCAGGTGGACAATGAGCAGTTCTTC
CDR3aa: CASSTTWGQVDNEQFF

abundance: -
v_gene: TRBV11-2
j_gene: TRBJ2-1
d_gene: TRBD2
CDR3nt: TGTGCCAGCAGCTTAGATCCGGGCGGGAGGTCCTACAATGAGCAGTTCTTC
CDR3aa: CASSLDPGGRSYNEQFF

abundance: -
v_gene: TRBV5-1
j_gene: TRBJ1-1
d_gene: -
CDR3nt: TGCGCCAGCAGCTTGGCCCCGTTAGCGAACACTGAAGCTTTCTTT
CDR3aa: CASSLAPLANTEAFF

abundance: -
v_gene: TRBV6-5
j_gene: TRBJ1-2
d_gene: -
CDR3nt: TGTGCCAGCAGTTCTACCGGGACGGACTATGGCTACACCTTC
CDR3aa: CASSSTGTDYGYTF

abundance: -
v_gene: TRBV15
j_gene: TRBJ2-3
d_gene: TRBD1
CDR3nt: TGTGCCACCAGCAGAGATCCACCTGGACAGGAACTTGAGGATACGCAGTATTTT
CDR3aa: CATSRDPPGQELEDTQYF

abundance: -
v_gene: TRBV7-8
j_gene: TRBJ1-5
d_gene: -
CDR3nt: TGTGCCAGCAGCTTAAGTGTAGGCAATCAGCCCCAGCATTTT
CDR3aa: CASSLSVGNQPQHF

abundance: few
v_gene: TRBV5-1
j_gene: TRBJ2-1
d_gene: -
CDR3nt: TGCGCCAGCACCTGGACGATTGGGAATGAGCAGTTCTTC
CDR3aa: CASTWTIGNEQFF

abundance: few
v_gene: TRBV11-3
j_gene: TRBJ1-1
d_gene: -
CDR3nt: TGTGCCAGCAGCTTCTCAGAATCAGAAGCTTTCTTT
CDR3aa: CASSFSESEAFF

abundance: -
v_gene: TRBV5-4
j_gene: TRBJ1-6
d_gene: TRBD1
CDR3nt: TGTGCCAGCAGCCCCGGGACAGGGGTACAACCAAATTCACCCCTCCACTTT
CDR3aa: CASSPGTGVQPNSPLHF

abundance: -
v_gene: TRBV2
j_gene: TRBJ1-1
d_gene: TRBD1
CDR3nt: TGTGCCAGCATCGGAACAGGGGGGTACACTGAAGCTTTCTTT
CDR3aa: CASIGTGGYTEAFF